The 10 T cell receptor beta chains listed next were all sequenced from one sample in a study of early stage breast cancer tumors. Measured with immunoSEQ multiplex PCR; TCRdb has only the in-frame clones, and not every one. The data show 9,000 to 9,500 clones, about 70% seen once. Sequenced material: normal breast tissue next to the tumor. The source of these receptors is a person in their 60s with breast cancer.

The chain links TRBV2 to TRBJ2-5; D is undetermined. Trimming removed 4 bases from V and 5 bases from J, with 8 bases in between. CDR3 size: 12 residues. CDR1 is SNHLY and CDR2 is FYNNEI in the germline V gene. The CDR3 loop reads CASSGQSETQYF. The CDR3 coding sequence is TGTGCCAGCAGTGGACAAAGTGAGACCCAGTACTTC.

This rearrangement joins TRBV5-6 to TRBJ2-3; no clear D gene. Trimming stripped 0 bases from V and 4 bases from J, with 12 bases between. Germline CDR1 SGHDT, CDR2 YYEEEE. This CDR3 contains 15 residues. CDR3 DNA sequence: TGTGCCAGCAGCTTGGCGGGTATCGGCCCAGATACGCAGTATTTT. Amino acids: CASSLAGIGPDTQYF.

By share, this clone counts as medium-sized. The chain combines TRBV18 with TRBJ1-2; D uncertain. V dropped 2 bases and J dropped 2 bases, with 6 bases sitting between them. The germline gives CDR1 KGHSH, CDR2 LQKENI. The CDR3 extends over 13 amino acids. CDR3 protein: CASSPGPNYGYTF. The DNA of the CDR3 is TGTGCCAGCTCACCAGGCCCCAACTATGGCTACACCTTC.

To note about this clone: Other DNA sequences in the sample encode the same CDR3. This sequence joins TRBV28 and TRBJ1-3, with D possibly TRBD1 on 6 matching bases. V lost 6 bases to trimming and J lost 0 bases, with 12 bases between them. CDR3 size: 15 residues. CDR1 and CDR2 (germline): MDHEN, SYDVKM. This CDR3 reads CASRSQGYSGNTIYF. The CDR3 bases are TGTGCCAGCAGAAGCCAGGGGTACTCTGGAAACACCATATATTTT.

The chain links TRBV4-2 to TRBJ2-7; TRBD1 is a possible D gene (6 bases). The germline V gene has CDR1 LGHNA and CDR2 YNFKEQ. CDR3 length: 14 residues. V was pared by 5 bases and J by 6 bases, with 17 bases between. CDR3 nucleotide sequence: TGTGCCAGCAGCTTCGGACAGAACGGAATCGAGCAGTACTTC. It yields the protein CASSFGQNGIEQYF.

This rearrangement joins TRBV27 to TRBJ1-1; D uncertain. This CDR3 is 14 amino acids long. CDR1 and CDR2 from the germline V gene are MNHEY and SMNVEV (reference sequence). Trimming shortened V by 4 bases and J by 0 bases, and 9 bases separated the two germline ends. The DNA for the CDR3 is TGTGCCAGCAGTTCGGGCGGGGTGAACACTGAAGCTTTCTTT. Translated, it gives CASSSGGVNTEAFF.

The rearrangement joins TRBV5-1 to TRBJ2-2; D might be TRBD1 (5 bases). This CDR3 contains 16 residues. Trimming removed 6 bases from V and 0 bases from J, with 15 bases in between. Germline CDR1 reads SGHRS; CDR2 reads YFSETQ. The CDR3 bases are TGCGCCAGCATCCAGGGTACAGGAGCGAACACCGGGGAGCTGTTTTTT. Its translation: CASIQGTGANTGELFF.

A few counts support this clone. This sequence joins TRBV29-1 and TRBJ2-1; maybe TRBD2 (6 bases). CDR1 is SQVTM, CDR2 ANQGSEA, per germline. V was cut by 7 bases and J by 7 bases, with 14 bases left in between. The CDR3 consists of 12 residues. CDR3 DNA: TGCAGCGCAGGACTAAATAGGAATGAGCAGTTCTTC. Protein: CSAGLNRNEQFF.

The CDR3 bases are TGTGCCAGCAGCCACAGGACAGGGGGACCCAGCACAGATACGCAGTATTTT. Translated, it gives CASSHRTGGPSTDTQYF. J is TRBJ2-3 and V is TRBV14; 10 nucleotides match TRBD1. The germline V gene has CDR1 SGHDN and CDR2 FVKESK. The CDR3 covers 17 residues. V lost 3 bases to trimming and J lost 0 bases; unmatched junction nucleotides: 6.

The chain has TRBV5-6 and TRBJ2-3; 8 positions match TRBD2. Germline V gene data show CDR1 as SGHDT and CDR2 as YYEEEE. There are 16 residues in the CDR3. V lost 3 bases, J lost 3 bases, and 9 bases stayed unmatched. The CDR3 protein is CASSSNLAGLTDTQYF. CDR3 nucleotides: TGTGCCAGCAGCTCCAATTTAGCGGGACTAACAGATACGCAGTATTTT.